This TCR beta chain was identified during a study of regulatory T cells in long-lasting Graves disease. Study as a whole: Antithyroid drug use was under 3 months in newly diagnosed Graves' patients.

TCR beta libraries were built with iRepertoire HTBI primers and Arm-PCR of CDR3 regions. TCRdb used MiXCR to reprocess the multiplex PCR reads, holding one entry per CDR3 protein. Of about 540,000 distinct CDR3 sequences in the sample, approximately 13% were seen once. Points on this clonotype: What it binds is unknown.

CDR1 is MNHNS, CDR2 SASEGT, per germline. V gave up 4 bases and J gave up 4 bases; unmatched junction bases: 9. The CDR3 loop spans 15 amino acids. Study observations and caveats: New patients shared 966 public clonotypes, fewer than the roughly 2,700 shared by persistent patients. The study found TRBV28, TRBJ1-2 and TRBJ2-5 favored in persistent disease.

The time point here: newly diagnosed GD, antithyroid drugs for less than 3 months. Preparation of the TCR library used RNA extracted from PBMCs. This sample also belongs to another study, concerning T cells in Graves' hyperthyroidism and ophthalmopathy. That paper notes: An initial round of RT-PCR targeting the TCR CDR3 relied on the HTBI primer set.

The TCR comes from a young man with Graves disease. The V and J genes are TRBV6-1 and TRBJ2-7, with 8 bases identical to TRBD1. The input for sequencing was peripheral blood mononuclear cells (PBMCs), taken at new diagnosis, from a patient treated with antithyroid drugs. The CDR3 here is CASSGRGQGAYEQYF. As DNA, the CDR3 is TGTGCCAGCAGTGGCCGGGGGCAGGGGGCTTACGAGCAGTACTTC.